The T cell receptor (beta chain) described here comes from a study of technical replicates of blood from a handful of donors (dated by TCRdb to 2016 to 2017). To note about this clone: Its antigen remains undetermined. No much larger clone is present one base from it, and per-base qualities are unavailable.

The germline V gene supplies CDR1 SGDLS and CDR2 YYNGEE. V is clipped by 1 base and J by 5 bases, and the sequence between their germline boundaries is 13 bases long. Including cysteine and phenylalanine, the CDR3 has 15 amino acids. Of the read, only the CDR3 DNA is kept; its 45 bases are in frame from base 1. Libraries were built with the immunoSEQ multiplex PCR assay. Entries here come from immuneACCESS through TCRdb and include only in-frame sequences with V and J called. Some clones fail to appear in such tables; in the studies checked, an unresolved V gene covers under half of the shortfall, and the cause of the remainder is unknown. The sample profile shows just over 80,000 clones; around 94% of them were found once. The top ten hold about 0.37% of the sample.

Source material: T cells isolated from PBMCs. Recombination linked TRBV9 to TRBJ2-1; the best D guess is TRBD2, with 6 bases matching. This receptor was obtained from a human donor in good health. The DNA reads TGTGCCAGCAGCGTAATAATTAGCGGCCACAATGAGCAGTTCTTC. Protein translation: CASSVIISGHNEQFF.